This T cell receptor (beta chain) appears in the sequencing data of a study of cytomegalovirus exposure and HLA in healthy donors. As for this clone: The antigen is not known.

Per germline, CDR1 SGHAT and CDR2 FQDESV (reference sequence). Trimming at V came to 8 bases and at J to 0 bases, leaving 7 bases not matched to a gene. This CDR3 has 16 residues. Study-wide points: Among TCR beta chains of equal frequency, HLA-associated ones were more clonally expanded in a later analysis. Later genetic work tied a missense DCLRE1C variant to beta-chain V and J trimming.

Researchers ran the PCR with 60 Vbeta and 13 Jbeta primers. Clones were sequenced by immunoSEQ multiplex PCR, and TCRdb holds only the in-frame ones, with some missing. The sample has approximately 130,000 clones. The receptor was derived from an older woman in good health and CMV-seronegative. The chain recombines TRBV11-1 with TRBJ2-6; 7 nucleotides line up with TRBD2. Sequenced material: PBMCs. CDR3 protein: CASRAGGSSGANVLTF. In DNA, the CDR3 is TGTGCCAGCCGGGCCGGGGGGAGCTCTGGGGCCAACGTCCTGACTTTC.